These 3 T cell receptor beta chains were all obtained from the same sample, sequenced in a study of T cell changes during pregnancy in multiple sclerosis. TCRdb keeps only in-frame clones here, not all; method: immunoSEQ multiplex PCR. This sample yields roughly 24,000 clones, of which 86% are seen a single time; around 8% belongs to the top ten. This material consisted of CD8+ T cells from peripheral blood mononuclear cells, taken in the first trimester of pregnancy. All receptors come from a female donor in good health, enrolled as a control in a pregnancy study.

This clone was observed once. The chain uses TRBV7-2 and TRBJ2-5; 12 nucleotides agree with TRBD2. Germline lookup yields CDR1 SGHTA and CDR2 FQGNSA. The CDR3 spans 16 residues. Unmatched junction bases numbered 9, after V lost 5 bases and J lost 5 bases. CDR3 coding DNA: TGTGCCAGCAGCCCCCTAGCGGGGGGGCCCCGTGAGACCCAGTACTTC. Translated, it gives CASSPLAGGPRETQYF.

The chain combines TRBV5-1 with TRBJ1-4; TRBD1 matches at 8 bases. The CDR3 consists of 18 residues. The V gene end was trimmed by 0 bases and the J gene end by 4 bases; junction bases not matched to a gene: 11. Looked up from germline, CDR1 is SGHRS and CDR2 is YFSETQ. The CDR3 DNA sequence: TGCGCCAGCAGCTTGGAACAGGGGGGTCCGGCGAATAATGAAAAACTGTTTTTT. It encodes CASSLEQGGPANNEKLFF.

This clone was found once. The chain couples TRBV11-2 to TRBJ2-4; 8 nucleotides match TRBD1. In germline, CDR1 is SGHAT, CDR2 FQNNGV. V shed 6 bases, J shed 5 bases, and the junction held 6 bases outside the gene matches. The length of the CDR3 is 14 residues. In DNA, the CDR3 is TGTGCCAGCAGGTCCTCACAGGGGGAAAACATTCAGTACTTC. This codes for CASRSSQGENIQYF. Complete variable domain (other parts from reference TRBV11-2 and TRBJ2-4): EAGVAQSPRYKIIEKRQSVAFWCNPISGHATLYWYQQILGQGPKLLIQFQNNGVVDDSQLPKDRFSAERLKGVDSTLKIQPAKLEDSAVYLCASRSSQGENIQYFGAGTRLSVL.